This T cell receptor (beta chain) was found in a study of blood T cells in healthy people across ages. In its sample, this clonotype was seen a few times. Alongside a J-beta primer mix, a sample-barcoded 5' primer served in a second PCR lasting about 7 to 12 cycles. TCRdb recomputed calls from the 5' RACE reads with MiXCR, one row per CDR3 protein. The sample has 780,000 or so distinct CDR3 sequences; more than 50% are singletons. In germline, CDR1 is SGHRS, CDR2 YFSETQ. V was pared by 2 bases and J by 12 bases, with 24 bases between. This CDR3 is built from 15 residues. The chain combines TRBV5-1 with TRBJ2-7; tentatively, D is TRBD1 (7 bases). This receptor was taken from a middle-aged man in good health. The sequencing sample was made of blood. CDR3 amino acids: CASSLYGRGDQLRYF. CDR3 sequence (DNA): TGCGCCAGCAGCTTATACGGCAGGGGGGACCAGTTGCGGTACTTC.